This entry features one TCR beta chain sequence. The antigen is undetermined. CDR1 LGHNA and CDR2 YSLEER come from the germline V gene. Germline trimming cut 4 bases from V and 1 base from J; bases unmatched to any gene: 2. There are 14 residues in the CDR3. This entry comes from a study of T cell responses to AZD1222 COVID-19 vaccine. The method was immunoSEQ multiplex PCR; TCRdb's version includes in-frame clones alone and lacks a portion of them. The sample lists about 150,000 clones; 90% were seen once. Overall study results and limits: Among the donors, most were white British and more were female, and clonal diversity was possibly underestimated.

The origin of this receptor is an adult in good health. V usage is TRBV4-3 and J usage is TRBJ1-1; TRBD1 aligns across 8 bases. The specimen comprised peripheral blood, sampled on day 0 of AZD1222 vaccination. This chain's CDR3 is CASSLDRGNTEAFF. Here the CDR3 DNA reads TGCGCCAGCAGCCTAGACAGGGGGAACACTGAAGCTTTCTTT.